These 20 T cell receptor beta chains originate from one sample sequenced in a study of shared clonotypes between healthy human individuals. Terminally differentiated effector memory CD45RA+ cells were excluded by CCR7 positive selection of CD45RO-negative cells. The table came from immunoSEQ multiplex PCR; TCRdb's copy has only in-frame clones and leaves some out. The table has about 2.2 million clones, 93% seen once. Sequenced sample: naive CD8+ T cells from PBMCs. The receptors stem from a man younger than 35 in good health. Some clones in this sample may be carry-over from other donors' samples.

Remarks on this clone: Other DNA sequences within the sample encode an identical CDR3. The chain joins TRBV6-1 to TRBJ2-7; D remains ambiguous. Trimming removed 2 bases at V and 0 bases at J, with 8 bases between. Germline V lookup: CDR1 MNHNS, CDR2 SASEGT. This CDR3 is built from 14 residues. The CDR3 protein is CASSELGGSYEQYF. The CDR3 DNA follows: TGTGCCAGCAGTGAACTAGGCGGCTCCTACGAGCAGTACTTC.

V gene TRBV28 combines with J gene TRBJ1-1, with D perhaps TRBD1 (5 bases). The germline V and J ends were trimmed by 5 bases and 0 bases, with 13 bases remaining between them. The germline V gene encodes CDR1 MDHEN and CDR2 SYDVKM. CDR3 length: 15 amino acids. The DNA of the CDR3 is TGTGCCAGCAGTGGAGTCAGGGAAATGAACACTGAAGCTTTCTTT. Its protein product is CASSGVREMNTEAFF.

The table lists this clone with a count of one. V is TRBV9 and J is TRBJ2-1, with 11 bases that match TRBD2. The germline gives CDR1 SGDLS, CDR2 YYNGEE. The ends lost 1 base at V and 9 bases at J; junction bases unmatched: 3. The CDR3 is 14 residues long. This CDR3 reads CASSVSLAGGEQFF. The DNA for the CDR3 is TGTGCCAGCAGCGTAAGCCTAGCGGGAGGTGAGCAGTTCTTC. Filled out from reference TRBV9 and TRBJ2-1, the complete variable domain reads DSGVTQTPKHLITATGQRVTLRCSPRSGDLSVYWYQQSLDQGLQFLIQYYNGEERAKGNILERFSAQQFPDLHSELNLSSLELGDSALYFCASSVSLAGGEQFFGPGTRLTVL.

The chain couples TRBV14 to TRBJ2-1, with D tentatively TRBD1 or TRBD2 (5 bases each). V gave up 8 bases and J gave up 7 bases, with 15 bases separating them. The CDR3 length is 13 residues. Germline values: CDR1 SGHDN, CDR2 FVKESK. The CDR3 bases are TGTGCCAGCGGCACGGGGCGCGGGAATGAGCAGTTCTTC. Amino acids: CASGTGRGNEQFF.

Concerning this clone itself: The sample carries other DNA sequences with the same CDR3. CDR3 region: CSARSNYGYTF. The CDR3 DNA reads as TGCAGTGCTAGAAGTAACTATGGCTACACCTTC. The V call is TRBV20-1, the J call TRBJ1-2, with unresolved D. Trimming stripped 2 bases from V and 1 base from J, with 2 bases between. Germline-derived CDR1 and CDR2 are DFQATT and SNEGSKA (reference sequence). This CDR3 is 11 amino acids long.

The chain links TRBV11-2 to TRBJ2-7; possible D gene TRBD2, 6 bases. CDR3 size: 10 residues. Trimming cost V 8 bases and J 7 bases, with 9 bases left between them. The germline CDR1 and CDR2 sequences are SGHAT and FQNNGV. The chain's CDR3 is CASGSGEQYF. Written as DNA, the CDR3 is TGTGCCAGCGGCAGCGGGGAGCAGTACTTC.

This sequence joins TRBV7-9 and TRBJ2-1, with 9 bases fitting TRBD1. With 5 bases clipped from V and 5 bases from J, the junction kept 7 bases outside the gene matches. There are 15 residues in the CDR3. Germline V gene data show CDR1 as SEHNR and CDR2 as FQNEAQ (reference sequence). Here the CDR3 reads CASSPGQGTHNEQFF. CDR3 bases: TGTGCCAGCAGCCCGGGACAGGGTACTCACAATGAGCAGTTCTTC.

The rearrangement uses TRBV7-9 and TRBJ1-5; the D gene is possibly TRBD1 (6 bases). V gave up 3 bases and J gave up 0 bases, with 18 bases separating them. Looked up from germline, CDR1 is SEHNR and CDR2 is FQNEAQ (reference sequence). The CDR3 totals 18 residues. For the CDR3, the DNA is TGTGCCAGCAGCTTTGAGCGGGGGACACACGTTAGCAATCAGCCCCAGCATTTT. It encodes CASSFERGTHVSNQPQHF.

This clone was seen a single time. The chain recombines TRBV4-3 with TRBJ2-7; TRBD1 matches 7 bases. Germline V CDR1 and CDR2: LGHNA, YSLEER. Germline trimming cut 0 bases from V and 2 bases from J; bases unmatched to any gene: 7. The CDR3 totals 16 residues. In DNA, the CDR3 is TGCGCCAGCAGCCAAGATGCGAGCCAGGGGGCCTACGAGCAGTACTTC. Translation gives CASSQDASQGAYEQYF.

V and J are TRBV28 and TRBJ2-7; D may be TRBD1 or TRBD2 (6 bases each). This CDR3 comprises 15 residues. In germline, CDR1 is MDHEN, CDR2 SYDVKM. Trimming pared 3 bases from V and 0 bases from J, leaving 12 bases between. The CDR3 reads CASSFRGPSSYEQYF. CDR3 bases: TGTGCCAGCAGTTTCCGGGGGCCCAGCTCCTACGAGCAGTACTTC.

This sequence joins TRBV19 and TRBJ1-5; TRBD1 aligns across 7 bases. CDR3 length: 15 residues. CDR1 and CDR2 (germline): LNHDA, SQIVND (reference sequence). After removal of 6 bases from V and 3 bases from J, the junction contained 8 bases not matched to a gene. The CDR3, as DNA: TGTGCCAGTAGCGACTGGGGACAGCTCAATCAGCCCCAGCATTTT. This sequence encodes CASSDWGQLNQPQHF.

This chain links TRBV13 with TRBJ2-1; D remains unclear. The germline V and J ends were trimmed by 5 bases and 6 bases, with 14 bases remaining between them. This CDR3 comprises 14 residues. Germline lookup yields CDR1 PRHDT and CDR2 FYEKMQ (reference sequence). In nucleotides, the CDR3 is TGTGCCAGCAGCCCCCCGCCAGCCCCCAATGAGCAGTTCTTC. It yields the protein CASSPPPAPNEQFF.

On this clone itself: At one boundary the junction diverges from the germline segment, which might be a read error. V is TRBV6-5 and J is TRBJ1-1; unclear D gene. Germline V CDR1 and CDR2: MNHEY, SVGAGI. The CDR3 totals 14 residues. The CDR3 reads CASSLGSLNTEAFF. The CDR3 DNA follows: TGCGCCAGCAGCTTGGGGAGTTTGAACACTGAAGCTTTCTTT.

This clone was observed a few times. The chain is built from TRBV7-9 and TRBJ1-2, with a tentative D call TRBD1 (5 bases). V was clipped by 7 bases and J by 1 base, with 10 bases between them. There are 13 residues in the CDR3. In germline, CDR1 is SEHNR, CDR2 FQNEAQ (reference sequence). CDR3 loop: CASTSGDNYGYTF. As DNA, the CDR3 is TGTGCCAGCACCTCGGGGGATAACTATGGCTACACCTTC.

The CDR3 is CASSQEARRLAGVNEQFF. CDR3 bases: TGCGCCAGCAGCCAAGAAGCCCGTCGGCTAGCGGGAGTTAATGAGCAGTTCTTC. This chain links TRBV4-3 with TRBJ2-1, with 10 bases fitting TRBD2. The junction had 12 bases not matched to a gene; V was cut back by 0 bases and J by 7 bases. Germline CDR1 and CDR2: LGHNA and YSLEER. The CDR3 runs 18 residues.

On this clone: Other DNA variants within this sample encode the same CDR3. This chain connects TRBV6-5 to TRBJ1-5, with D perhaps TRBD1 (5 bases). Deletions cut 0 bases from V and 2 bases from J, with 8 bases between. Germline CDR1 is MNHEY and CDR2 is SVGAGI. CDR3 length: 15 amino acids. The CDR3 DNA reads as TGTGCCAGCAGTTACTCGAGGGGCGGCAATCAGCCCCAGCATTTT. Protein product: CASSYSRGGNQPQHF.

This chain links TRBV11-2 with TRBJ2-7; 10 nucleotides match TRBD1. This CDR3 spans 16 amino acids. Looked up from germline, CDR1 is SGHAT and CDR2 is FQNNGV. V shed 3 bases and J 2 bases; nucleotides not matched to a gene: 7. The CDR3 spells CASSLRGQGPTYEQYF. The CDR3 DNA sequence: TGTGCCAGCAGCTTGAGGGGACAGGGGCCTACCTACGAGCAGTACTTC.

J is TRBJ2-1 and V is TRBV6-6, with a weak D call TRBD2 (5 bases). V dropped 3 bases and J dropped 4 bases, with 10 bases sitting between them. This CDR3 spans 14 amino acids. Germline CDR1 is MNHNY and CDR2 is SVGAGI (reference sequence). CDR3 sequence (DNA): TGTGCCAGCAGTTATACAACGGGGTACAATGAGCAGTTCTTC. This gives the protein CASSYTTGYNEQFF.

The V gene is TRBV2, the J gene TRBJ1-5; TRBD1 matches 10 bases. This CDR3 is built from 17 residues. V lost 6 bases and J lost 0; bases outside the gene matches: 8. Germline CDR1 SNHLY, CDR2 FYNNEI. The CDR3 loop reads CASRAWTGGYSNQPQHF. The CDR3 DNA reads TGTGCCAGCAGGGCATGGACAGGGGGTTATAGCAATCAGCCCCAGCATTTT. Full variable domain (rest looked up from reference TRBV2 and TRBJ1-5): EPEVTQTPSHQVTQMGQEVILRCVPISNHLYFYWYRQILGQKVEFLVSFYNNEISEKSEIFDDQFSVERPDGSNFTLKIRSTKLEDSAMYFCASRAWTGGYSNQPQHFGDGTRLSIL.

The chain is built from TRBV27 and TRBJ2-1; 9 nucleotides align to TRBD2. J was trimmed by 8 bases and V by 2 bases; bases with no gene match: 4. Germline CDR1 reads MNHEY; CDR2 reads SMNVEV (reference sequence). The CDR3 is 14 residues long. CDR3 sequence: CASSLRREGYEQFF. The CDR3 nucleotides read TGTGCCAGCAGTTTAAGGCGGGAGGGCTATGAGCAGTTCTTC.